This T cell receptor beta chain was captured by sequencing in a study of OX40 agonist ivuxolimab in advanced cancers. Across the study: Partial responses occurred in Three dose-escalation patients, one with hepatocellular carcinoma and two with cutaneous melanoma.

Worth noting for this clone: Antigen unknown.

Findings and caveats of the study: Some patients without response likewise showed low normalized clonal expansion. By week 6 at 0.1 to 3.0 mg/kg, blood CD4+ and CD8+ T cells had expanded clonally. The investigators did not determine what antigen specificity the expanded peripheral T cells had.

The V end was cut by 4 bases, the J end by 2 bases, with 12 bases between. This CDR3 region has 14 residues. Germline CDR1 LNHDA, CDR2 SQIVND (reference sequence). Profiling relied on immunoSEQ multiplex PCR, and the TCRdb table lists in-frame clones only, not all of them. The sample yields approximately 61,000 clones, 80% seen once. This specimen consisted of CD4+ or CD8+ T cells sorted from blood, obtained in a trial of the OX40 agonist ivuxolimab. The source of this sequence is an adult with an advanced solid tumor such as melanoma, head and neck, liver or kidney cancer. This rearrangement joins TRBV19 to TRBJ2-7, with D tentatively TRBD1 (5 bases). The CDR3 region has the DNA TGTGCCAGTAGTAGGGGCATCCCCACCTACGAGCAGTACTTC. This sequence encodes CASSRGIPTYEQYF.